This entry features one T cell receptor (beta chain) sequence. Its antigen is undetermined. The sample carries other DNA sequences with the same CDR3. The data were taken from a study of CD8+ T cells in alopecia areata. Overall study context: Among treated patients, oral tofacitinib was administered at 5 to 10 mg twice daily.

cDNA reverse transcribed from extracted RNA served as the sequencing template. Assay used: immunoSEQ multiplex PCR; TCRdb lists only in-frame clones, some missing. Of over 150,000 clones in the sample, 63% were seen once. Study conclusions and caveats: Patients displayed less clarity in TCR sharing than mice, a finding possibly related to HLA.

V was pared by 0 bases and J by 7 bases, with 10 bases between. The CDR3 length is 15 residues. Germline V gene sequence: CDR1 LGHNA, CDR2 YNFKEQ. Cell sorting was applied to PBMCs, and CD4+ and CD8+ T cells were collected. The sequenced sample was CD4+ T cells sorted from blood, obtained at week 0. The TCR was taken from a human donor with alopecia areata. The chain is built from TRBV4-2 and TRBJ1-6; D perhaps matches TRBD1 (5 bases). The CDR3 reads CASSQEGTGNSPLHF. CDR3 in DNA: TGTGCCAGCAGCCAAGAAGGGACGGGGAATTCACCCCTCCACTTT.